The TCR beta chain described here comes from a study of cytomegalovirus exposure and HLA in healthy donors (dated 2017 in TCRdb). With respect to the entire study: In an earlier analysis of fewer than 750 of the donors, less than 350 Gb of sequence data and 120 million or so unique TCR beta sequences from 150 million to 200 million T cells were reported. Among some 400 genotyped donors of the cohort, an average of approximately 200,000 unique TCR beta nucleotide sequences was sequenced per donor, of which 15% to 20% were non-productive. A later genetic analysis used genome-wide SNP genotypes for 398 of the 666 donors, treating that subset as a discovery cohort. Several DR-DQ haplotypes were handled as single units for association and clustering because linkage in the cohort was strong. Typing coverage differed by locus: A, B, C, DRB1 and DQB1 were typed in roughly 620-630 donors, DQA1 in 500 to 550, DPA1 in some 610, and DPB1 in 450 to 490. A later analysis re-examined previously published TCR beta repertoires from more than 650 donors and added high-resolution HLA genotyping to investigate patterns of TCR occurrence. The T cell repertoires of under 700 subjects were profiled by immunosequencing and related to cytomegalovirus serostatus. Roughly 300 gigabases of sequencing data and 70 million to 95 million unique TCR sequences made up an early release that covered approximately 650 HLA-typed donors. Both class I and class II loci were covered by HLA typing, at four-digit resolution. An earlier analysis of some 500 of the donors used high-throughput TCR beta sequencing to judge whether each TCR beta V gene segment behaved as functional or pseudogenic. All discovery cohort repertoires had been generated using a single sequencing platform. Among the roughly 380 genotyped donors, around 81% belonged to the genetic ancestry cluster associated with self-reported Caucasian donors. Along with the approximately 620-subject first cohort, a separate validation cohort of over 90 different subjects was used. Donor age, sex, ethnicity and CMV serostatus were compiled alongside the repertoire data. The study aimed to test whether cataloging public T cell receptors could reveal signatures of past pathogen exposure. High-throughput TCR immunosequencing, statistical association of individual TCRs with disease status, and machine learning were combined to predict cytomegalovirus infection status. In the later analysis, no new phenotypic data were used to find candidate immune exposures; instead, reliance was placed on TCR beta sequences and their occurrence across donors.

The research as a whole found: Across donors, most TCR sequences were observed very rarely, whereas some public TCRs were present in many individuals. A later analysis associated about 16,000 TCR beta sequences with specific HLA alleles at a false discovery rate of 0.05. A cluster of highly shared sequence variants was judged likely to represent a technical artifact of the sequencing pipeline. In a later analysis, most CMV-associated TCR beta chains were found to appear HLA-restricted, with HLA associations seemingly driven largely by CMV exposure. In a later genetic analysis, fewer N-insertions in productive TCRs were reported among donors in an Asian-associated ancestry cluster than the roughly 700-donor mean. An association between a missense DCLRE1C variant and V-gene and J-gene trimming of TCR beta chains was found in a later genetic analysis and replicated in an independent cohort. For the cohort, immune exposure information was limited to CMV serostatus. A further reported finding was that TCR beta sequences accurately predicted the HLA-A and HLA-B alleles for most subjects in the first cohort. Because counts were too low, some 17 rarely observed V segments, including chromosome 9 orphons, were excluded from the earlier analysis of around 590 of the donors. It was suggested by the authors that the approach could potentially be generalized to other disease states and immunological phenotypes. Strong co-occurrence of HLA alleles, especially DR and DQ, made assigning TCR associations to individual alleles difficult. According to a later analysis, parvovirus B19, influenza, CMV and Epstein-Barr virus appeared linked to several top co-occurrence clusters. Only TCR beta chains were sequenced in this cohort, and the absence of alpha or paired-chain data limited detectable features. The classifier was reported to diagnose cytomegalovirus status with high specificity and sensitivity in both the original cohort and the validation cohort. The study gave a list of under 200 TCR beta chains associated with cytomegalovirus. HLA typing was unavailable for some donors at each locus, so association tests used only the typed subset. Broadly in line with IMGT annotations, most TCR beta V segments showed up in productive rearrangements about 87% or about 30% of the time in an earlier analysis of 450 to 600 of the donors. In a later analysis, TCR association rates were found to vary across HLA loci, with the most associated TCRs seen for DRB1 alleles and the fewest for HLA-C alleles. Correlated functional status among segregating V segments might be attributable to linkage disequilibrium, but an unknown experimental factor could not be ruled out. Presence/absence analyses assumed roughly uniform sequencing depth across donors, an assumption that may not hold. In a later analysis, HLA-associated TCR beta chains were found to be more clonally expanded and to have lower generation probabilities than equally common non-associated chains. In vitro tests confirmed that three of the cytomegalovirus-associated TCR beta chains recognize cytomegalovirus antigens.

The library was generated by the immunoSEQ multiplex PCR assay. A mixture of 60 forward primers for TCR Vbeta segments and 13 reverse primers for TCR Jbeta segments was used in the multiplex PCR. Amplification of the CDR3 region of rearranged TCR beta genes was performed with a multiplex PCR assay on genomic DNA. Amplified TCR beta libraries were sequenced as 87-base-pair reads on the Illumina HiSeq System. In the authors' own workflow: Across the 500 to 750 repertoires, a later analysis counted some 80 million unique TCR beta chains, 9.5 million to 13 million of which were shared by at least two donors. Raw reads were error-corrected and collapsed into unique sequences by a nearest-neighbor algorithm in which closely related sequences were merged to remove PCR and sequencing errors. CDR3 sequences were aligned to IMGT reference sequences to assign V, D and J gene segments. For a sequence to be retained, a match of at least six nucleotides to both a V gene segment and a J gene segment was required. Rearrangements were called productive when the CDR3 lacked stop codons and stayed in frame with V and J; all others were non-productive. CDR3 was defined by IMGT convention, running from the second conserved V-encoded cysteine to the conserved J-encoded phenylalanine. In an earlier analysis of more than 550 of the donors, sequences lacking an unambiguous match to a single V gene segment were excluded. An earlier analysis of some 610 of the donors called V segments functional above 56.7% productive rearrangements and segregating when the between-donor standard deviation exceeded 5%. A statistical classification framework was built for diagnosing cytomegalovirus status from the catalog of TCR beta chain sequences. V and J gene assignment, in a later analysis, came from comparing TCR nucleotide sequences with IMGT/GENE-DB human TR gene sequences. Using the TCRdist pipeline, a later analysis assigned CDR3 sequences along with most-parsimonious VDJ recombination scenarios. A later analysis defined each TCR beta chain by its CDR3 amino acid sequence plus V-gene family, and excluded reads lacking a unique V-gene family. A later analysis removed 592 highly shared, low-generation-probability nucleotide sequences to deal with suspected cross-contamination and a sequencing artifact. In a later analysis, a clonal expansion index for each public chain was calculated from normalized within-repertoire ranks of inferred template counts. A later analysis computed generation probabilities with a VDJ recombination model fitted to out-of-frame rearrangements, and checked the results against IGoR. In a later analysis, hypergeometric tests were used to score TCR-TCR, TCR-HLA and TCR-CMV co-occurrence, with a repertoire-size bias correction applied to TCR pairs. To estimate false discovery rates, a later analysis permuted the HLA or CMV assignments 20 times. In a later analysis, co-occurring TCRs were grouped using DBSCAN, and TCRdist sequence similarity was added for clustering within HLA-allele-positive subsets. Repertoires with fewer than 30,000 or more than 120,000 public chains were left out of co-occurrence clustering, as were about 5 repertoires with anomalous nucleotide sharing. Held by TCRdb, this immuneACCESS table contains in-frame sequences only and omits some clones. Under half of the omission traces to an unresolved V gene where checked; the cause of the rest is unknown. From that table come the V and J calls and clone size; the DNA was used to work out D and trimming. Within this sample are a few hundred thousand clones, with about 83% of them counted one time only. The ten top clones hold 15% of the sample.

In total, roughly 670 healthy bone marrow donors made up the cohort. At the time of sampling, every cohort member was nominally healthy, though immune exposures that went unrecorded were likely present. The donor tested CMV seronegative, placing the donor among the 300 to 450 seronegative members of the cohort. A peripheral blood sample was provided by each donor, and peripheral blood mononuclear cells were used for TCR beta sequencing. Genomic DNA extraction from the blood cell samples was performed with the Qiagen DNeasy Blood Extraction Kit. For this clone: Its antigen is currently not known. No clone much larger than this one lies a single base away; base qualities are absent.

Sequences were obtained from PBMCs. The TCR was taken from a man aged 35-49 years in good health and CMV-seronegative.

The CDR3 region: CASSSQSRPGELFF. At the DNA level, the sequence is TGTGCCAGCAGCTCACAGAGCCGGCCCGGGGAGCTGTTTTTT. Recombination joined TRBV9 with TRBJ2-2, with no confident D gene call. The germline V gene specifies SGDLS as CDR1 and YYNGEE as CDR2. V is shortened by 4 bases, J by 6 bases, and the region joining them spans 13 bases. Including the terminal cysteine and phenylalanine, the CDR3 comprises 14 residues. This entry keeps only the CDR3 DNA: 42 bases, framed from base 1.